The 4 T cell receptor beta chains below were found in one sample sequenced in a study of control samples from healthy donors and cancer patients. Assay used: immunoSEQ multiplex PCR; TCRdb lists only in-frame clones, some missing. The table includes roughly 38,000 clones, around nine tenths detected once. Sequencing was done on a sample of blood. These TCRs come from a woman between 45 and 60 years old in good health.

This chain joins TRBV7-2 and TRBJ2-7; no clear D gene. From germline, CDR1 is SGHTA and CDR2 FQGNSA. Trimming took off 4 bases at V and 0 bases at J, with 7 bases between the two ends. The CDR3 loop spans 13 amino acids. The CDR3 here is CASSSQVSYEQYF. CDR3 sequence (DNA): TGTGCCAGCAGCTCACAAGTCTCCTACGAGCAGTACTTC. The complete variable domain, with remaining parts taken from reference TRBV7-2 and TRBJ2-7, reads GAGVSQSPSNKVTEKGKDVELRCDPISGHTALYWYRQSLGQGLEFLIYFQGNSAPDKSGLPSDRFSAERTGGSVSTLTIQRTQQEDSAVYLCASSSQVSYEQYFGPGTRLTVT.

The chain uses TRBV7-3 and TRBJ2-3; TRBD1 matches at 8 bases. The CDR3 is made up of 15 amino acids. The germline CDR1 and CDR2 sequences are SGHTA and FQGTGA. Trimming removed 6 bases from V and 4 bases from J; junction bases left unmatched: 9. The CDR3 is CASSGDRGRSDTQYF. Written as DNA, the CDR3 is TGTGCCAGCAGTGGTGACAGGGGTAGGTCAGATACGCAGTATTTT.

The chain has TRBV7-2 and TRBJ2-3, with 15 bases matching TRBD2. Trimming took 4 bases from V and 10 from J; bases not matched to a gene: 6. Germline loops: CDR1 SGHTA, CDR2 FQGNSA. The CDR3 length is 15 residues. The CDR3 coding sequence is TGTGCCAGCAGCTCGGGACTAGCGGGGGGACGGGCGCAGTATTTT. It yields the protein CASSSGLAGGRAQYF.

This rearrangement joins TRBV5-3 to TRBJ1-2; weak D call: TRBD1 (5 bases). TRBV5-3 is flagged as an ORF with uncertain function. The CDR3 runs to 13 residues. Between the trimmed V and J ends, which lost 1 base and 4 bases, there was a span of 8 bases. In DNA, the CDR3 is TGTGCCAGAAGCTTGTGGGACCTCTATGGCTACACCTTC. It encodes CARSLWDLYGYTF.